This T cell receptor beta chain comes out of a study of siplizumab effects on memory and regulatory T cells. Note on this clone: The antigen remains undetermined.

TCRdb's copy holds only in-frame clones and misses some; the assay was immunoSEQ multiplex PCR. The sample has roughly 100,000 clones, 85% to 95% seen once. The CDR3 spans 14 residues. CDR1 is SGHTA, CDR2 FQGNSA, per germline. J lost 5 bases, V lost 5 bases, and 8 bases had no gene match. Regarding the study as a whole: Naive T cells appeared more varied than memory cells and looked like key alloresponse contributors. Left unconfirmed was the suppressive function of proliferating Tregs from siplizumab cultures. Assignment to unstimulated subsets succeeded for only a minor fraction of the alloreactive clones.

Sequenced sample: non-Treg CD4+ T cells sorted from blood. This TCR was recovered from a human donor in good health. The chain recombines TRBV7-2 with TRBJ2-7; 8 bases agree with TRBD1. CDR3 sequence: CASSRQGRGHEQYF. DNA of the CDR3: TGTGCCAGCAGCCGACAGGGGCGAGGGCACGAGCAGTACTTC.